The 29 T cell receptor beta chains below were found in one sample sequenced in a study of T cells in Graves' hyperthyroidism and ophthalmopathy. The source material, RNA transcripts, was used to amplify TCR beta CDR3 regions. TCR CDR3 regions were first amplified by RT-PCR with HTBI primers. TCRdb fed the multiplex PCR reads into MiXCR, producing one record per CDR3 protein. The data hold hundreds of thousands of distinct CDR3 sequences, with approximately 40% observed a single time. The sequencing sample was made of blood. These receptors all come from a young man with Graves' hyperthyroidism.

The V gene is TRBV9, the J gene TRBJ2-7; D not certain. Per the germline V gene, CDR1 is SGDLS and CDR2 is YYNGEE. V lost 0 bases to trimming and J lost 2 bases, with 9 bases between them. The CDR3 runs 14 residues. DNA of the CDR3: TGTGCCAGCAGCGTAGTAGATTTACCCTACGAGCAGTACTTC. Protein: CASSVVDLPYEQYF.

This clonotype was recorded a few times. The chain couples TRBV7-9 to TRBJ2-5; TRBD1 is a possible D gene (6 bases). V lost 1 base and J 1 base, leaving 16 bases between the germline ends. CDR1 and CDR2 from the germline V gene are SEHNR and FQNEAQ (reference sequence). The CDR3 has 17 residues. CDR3 coding DNA: TGTGCCAGCAGCTTAGTTGTCGGACAGCTCACCCAAGAGACCCAGTACTTC. It yields the protein CASSLVVGQLTQETQYF.

This clonotype occurred many times. The chain has TRBV10-1 and TRBJ2-7, with D uncertain. V was cut by 0 bases and J by 2 bases, with 8 bases left in between. This CDR3 is 14 amino acids long. Germline V gene lookup returns CDR1 WNHNN and CDR2 SYGVQD (reference sequence). CDR3: CASSESVAPYEQYF. The CDR3 DNA sequence: TGCGCCAGCAGTGAGTCGGTAGCTCCCTACGAGCAGTACTTC.

V usage is TRBV5-1 and J usage is TRBJ2-7; 10 positions agree with TRBD2. The germline V gene has CDR1 SGHRS and CDR2 YFSETQ. With V trimmed by 2 bases and J by 1 base, 3 bases remained unmatched. The CDR3 runs 15 residues. This CDR3 reads CASSFSGGISYEQYF. The CDR3 nucleotides read TGCGCCAGCAGCTTTAGCGGGGGGATTTCCTACGAGCAGTACTTC.

There are many counts of this clonotype. The chain links TRBV29-1 to TRBJ2-3; 8 bases agree with TRBD2. The CDR3 is made up of 13 amino acids. The V and J ends lost 5 bases and 2 bases, in that order; junction bases with no gene match: 3. Germline V lookup: CDR1 SQVTM, CDR2 ANQGSEA. The DNA of the CDR3 is TGCAGCGTTCGTAGCGGGAACACAGATACGCAGTATTTT. Protein product: CSVRSGNTDTQYF.

V usage is TRBV5-1 and J usage is TRBJ2-5; D is ambiguous. This CDR3 is built from 12 residues. V was shortened by 7 bases and J by 4 bases, with 11 bases between the two germline ends. The germline V gene encodes CDR1 SGHRS and CDR2 YFSETQ. CDR3: CASRRSRETQYF. The CDR3, as DNA: TGCGCCAGCCGACGTAGCAGAGAGACCCAGTACTTC.

Ten or more counts support this clonotype. The chain couples TRBV25-1 to TRBJ1-5; a possible D gene is TRBD1 (5 bases). Trimming took off 4 bases at V and 1 base at J, with 11 bases between the two ends. Germline lookup yields CDR1 MGHDK and CDR2 SYGVNS. The CDR3 is 15 residues long. The CDR3: CASSGTPNSNQPQHF. CDR3 bases: TGTGCCAGCAGTGGGACACCTAACAGCAATCAGCCCCAGCATTTT. Looking up the rest from reference TRBV25-1 and TRBJ1-5 gives the full variable domain: EADIYQTPRYLVIGTGKKITLECSQTMGHDKMYWYQQDPGMELHLIHYSYGVNSTEKGDLSSESTVSRIRTEHFPLTLESARPSHTSQYLCASSGTPNSNQPQHFGDGTRLSIL.

The rearrangement uses TRBV6-5 and TRBJ1-5; 9 bases map to TRBD1. The V segment lost 0 bases and the J segment 4 bases; nucleotides outside the gene matches: 4. The germline V gene has CDR1 MNHEY and CDR2 SVGAGI. This CDR3 has 16 amino acids. The CDR3 protein is CASSYSTGTGNQPQHF. The CDR3 nucleotides read TGTGCCAGCAGTTACTCGACCGGGACAGGGAATCAGCCCCAGCATTTT.

The rearrangement joins TRBV19 to TRBJ1-5; 10 nucleotides match TRBD1. V was pared by 9 bases and J by 7 bases, with 15 bases of the junction left unmatched. This CDR3 has 16 residues. The germline CDR1 and CDR2 sequences are LNHDA and SQIVND (reference sequence). The CDR3 nucleotides read TGTGCCAGCAGTTTAGCTGGACAGGGGGTAGGGCAGCCCCAGCATTTT. It codes for CASSLAGQGVGQPQHF.

Notes on this clonotype: Germline is not matched at one junction end, which may reflect a read error. V gene TRBV9 combines with J gene TRBJ2-5, with D perhaps assigned TRBD1 or TRBD2 (5 bases each). Per the germline V gene, CDR1 is SGDLS and CDR2 is YYNGEE. The CDR3 extends over 14 amino acids. CDR3 protein: CASSVDGTEEAQYF. CDR3 DNA: TGTGCCAGCAGCGTAGACGGGACCGAAGAGGCCCAGTACTTC.

The J gene is TRBJ2-3, the V gene TRBV2; D may be TRBD2 (6 bases). In germline, CDR1 is SNHLY, CDR2 FYNNEI. V was trimmed by 3 bases and J by 6 bases, leaving 10 bases between them. The CDR3 loop spans 13 amino acids. CDR3 region: CASSDGGSDTQYF. DNA for the CDR3: TGTGCCAGCAGTGATGGAGGGTCCGATACGCAGTATTTT. Full variable domain (remainder filled in from reference TRBV2 and TRBJ2-3): EPEVTQTPSHQVTQMGQEVILRCVPISNHLYFYWYRQILGQKVEFLVSFYNNEISEKSEIFDDQFSVERPDGSNFTLKIRSTKLEDSAMYFCASSDGGSDTQYFGPGTRLTVL.

This clonotype was seen more than once but under ten times. The J gene is TRBJ2-5, the V gene TRBV12-3 or TRBV12-4; maybe TRBD1 (6 bases). The ends were cut back, 7 bases at V and 1 base at J, with 13 bases in the middle. The CDR3 sequence is 14 residues long. The CDR3 loop is CASTPGHSQETQYF. Here the CDR3 DNA reads TGTGCCAGCACCCCGGGACATTCCCAAGAGACCCAGTACTTC.

This clonotype was found many times. The chain uses TRBV7-3 and TRBJ1-3; tentative D call: TRBD1 (5 bases). The CDR3 is made up of 15 amino acids. V was pared by 7 bases and J by 0 bases, with 13 bases between. Germline V lookup: CDR1 SGHTA, CDR2 FQGTGA. The CDR3 loop reads CASILKGLSGNTIYF. Written as DNA, the CDR3 is TGTGCCAGCATCCTAAAGGGGCTCTCTGGAAACACCATATATTTT.

V is TRBV7-9 and J is TRBJ1-1; a weak D match, TRBD1 (5 bases). The V and J ends lost 5 bases and 1 base respectively, with 11 bases between them. CDR1 and CDR2 from the germline V gene are SEHNR and FQNEAQ (reference sequence). This CDR3 region has 14 residues. The CDR3 region has the DNA TGTGCCAGCAGCCAAATTGACAGGAACACTGAAGCTTTCTTT. Its protein is CASSQIDRNTEAFF.

The genes are TRBV29-1 and TRBJ2-2, with D unresolved. Germline CDR1 reads SQVTM; CDR2 reads ANQGSEA. The ends were cut back, 7 bases at V and 6 bases at J, with 9 bases in the middle. The CDR3 is 11 amino acids. For the CDR3, the DNA is TGCAGCGCGCAGGAACCCGGGGAGCTGTTTTTT. Its translation is CSAQEPGELFF.

This clonotype was picked up a small number of times. This rearrangement joins TRBV5-1 to TRBJ1-1; no clear D. The CDR3 runs to 13 residues. V was shortened by 1 base and J by 6 bases, with 10 bases between the two germline ends. Germline CDR1 reads SGHRS; CDR2 reads YFSETQ. CDR3 loop: CASSLPNGAEAFF. DNA of the CDR3: TGCGCCAGCAGCTTGCCTAATGGGGCTGAAGCTTTCTTT.

The chain joins TRBV27 to TRBJ2-7, with 7 nucleotides matching TRBD1. The V gene's germline CDR1 is MNHEY and CDR2 SMNVEV (reference sequence). This CDR3 is 14 amino acids long. J was trimmed by 5 bases and V by 3 bases; bases with no gene match: 7. CDR3 amino acids: CASSLSQGVDEQYF. CDR3 bases: TGTGCCAGCAGTTTGTCCCAGGGGGTGGACGAGCAGTACTTC.

On this clonotype itself: This sequence may be a read error, since a much larger clone differs from it by one base. The CDR3 here is CASSGAERAIYEQYF. The CDR3 DNA follows: TGTGCCAGCAGTGGGGCCGAGAGGGCCATCTACGAGCAGTACTTC. The chain links TRBV7-2 to TRBJ2-7; possibly TRBD1 or TRBD2 for D (5 bases each). This CDR3 region has 15 residues. The germline V gene has CDR1 SGHTA and CDR2 FQGNSA. With 6 bases removed from V and 3 bases from J, the gap between germline ends came to 18 bases.

On this clonotype itself: A read error may be the cause here, since a much bigger clone is one base away. This rearrangement joins TRBV2 to TRBJ1-4, with D uncertain. The CDR3 loop spans 14 amino acids. The germline V and J ends were trimmed by 3 bases and 4 bases, with 9 bases remaining between them. CDR1 and CDR2 (germline): SNHLY, FYNNEI. The CDR3 loop reads CASSDQALNEKLFF. CDR3 sequence (DNA): TGTGCCAGCAGTGACCAGGCCCTTAATGAAAAACTGTTTTTT.

The chain employs TRBV7-3 and TRBJ2-7; D call uncertain. Near its end, the DNA agrees better with TRBJ2-1, so the J call may be wrong. The CDR3 has 12 residues. Germline CDR1 reads SGHTA; CDR2 reads FQGTGA. The DNA for the CDR3 is TGTGCCAGCAGCTTAACGGGGAATGAGCAGTTCTTC. This encodes CASSLTGNEQFF.

This clonotype has more than one count but fewer than ten. The chain couples TRBV16 to TRBJ2-7; D remains ambiguous. The germline V and J ends were trimmed by 4 bases and 2 bases, with 12 bases remaining between them. The CDR3 extends over 14 amino acids. Germline V gene sequence: CDR1 KGHSY, CDR2 FQNENV. The CDR3 region has the DNA TGTGCCAGCAGCCGAAAACATGGGGCCTACGAGCAGTACTTC. As protein: CASSRKHGAYEQYF.

J is TRBJ1-1 and V is TRBV19; TRBD1 is a possible D gene (6 bases). V dropped 7 bases and J dropped 7 bases, with 16 bases sitting between them. In germline, CDR1 is LNHDA, CDR2 SQIVND (reference sequence). The CDR3 length is 13 residues. This CDR3 is CASTQQGLNEAFF. The CDR3, as DNA: TGTGCCAGTACCCAACAGGGCCTCAATGAAGCTTTCTTT.

The V gene is TRBV4-1, the J gene TRBJ1-5; maybe TRBD1 (6 bases). Germline V gene data show CDR1 as MGHRA and CDR2 as YSYEKL. Between the trimmed V and J ends, which lost 2 bases and 3 bases, there was a span of 14 bases. This CDR3 spans 16 amino acids. CDR3 loop: CASSQLQGLVNQPQHF. DNA for the CDR3: TGCGCCAGCAGCCAACTCCAGGGGCTTGTCAATCAGCCCCAGCATTTT.

This clonotype turned up a few times. The genes are TRBV7-8 and TRBJ2-7, with TRBD1 matching over 10 bases. CDR1 and CDR2 (germline): SGHVS, FQNEAQ. Unmatched junction bases numbered 8, after V lost 5 bases and J lost 4 bases. CDR3 size: 15 residues. The DNA for the CDR3 is TGTGCCAGCAGCGAGGATGGACAGGGGGTTTACGAGCAGTACTTC. It translates to CASSEDGQGVYEQYF.

V and J are TRBV5-4 and TRBJ1-4, with unresolved D. The CDR3 has 16 residues. V lost 0 bases, J lost 8 bases, and 17 bases lay in between. Germline V gene data show CDR1 as SGHNT and CDR2 as YYREEE (reference sequence). The CDR3 sequence is CASSLALGREEEKLFF. DNA for the CDR3: TGTGCCAGCAGCTTGGCCCTGGGTAGGGAGGAGGAAAAACTGTTTTTT.

The CDR3 region is CASSLPPGTVSDTQYF. DNA of the CDR3: TGCGCCAGCAGCTTGCCCCCCGGGACAGTATCAGATACGCAGTATTTT. The chain carries TRBV5-1 and TRBJ2-3, with 7 bases matching TRBD1. The CDR3 runs to 16 residues. After removal of 1 base from V and 4 bases from J, the junction contained 9 bases not matched to a gene. In germline, CDR1 is SGHRS, CDR2 YFSETQ. The full variable domain, its missing parts supplied by reference TRBV5-1 and TRBJ2-3, is KAGVTQTPRYLIKTRGQQVTLSCSPISGHRSVSWYQQTPGQGLQFLFEYFSETQRNKGNFPGRFSGRQFSNSRSEMNVSTLELGDSALYLCASSLPPGTVSDTQYFGPGTRLTVL.

V is TRBV7-9 and J is TRBJ1-1, with D perhaps TRBD1 (6 bases). The CDR3 totals 13 residues. V shed 4 bases and J shed 7 bases, with 13 bases lying between them. The germline gives CDR1 SEHNR, CDR2 FQNEAQ (reference sequence). CDR3 DNA sequence: TGTGCCAGCAGCTACACCGGGGGCCTTGAAGCTTTCTTT. The encoded protein is CASSYTGGLEAFF.

This clonotype was picked up a small number of times. V gene TRBV5-5 combines with J gene TRBJ2-7; tentative D call: TRBD1 (6 bases). V gave up 3 bases and J gave up 7 bases, with 20 bases separating them. The CDR3 contains 15 residues. Germline lookup yields CDR1 SGHKS and CDR2 YYEKEE (reference sequence). This CDR3 reads CASSSDWTVMGEQYF. As DNA, the CDR3 is TGTGCCAGCAGCTCAGATTGGACAGTCATGGGGGAGCAGTACTTC. Looking up the rest from reference TRBV5-5 and TRBJ2-7 gives the full variable domain: DAGVTQSPTHLIKTRGQQVTLRCSPISGHKSVSWYQQVLGQGPQFIFQYYEKEERGRGNFPDRFSARQFPNYSSELNVNALLLGDSALYLCASSSDWTVMGEQYFGPGTRLTVT.

In this sample, this clonotype turned up many times. A much larger clone sits a single nucleotide away, making a read error possible. This sequence joins TRBV7-3 and TRBJ1-1, with 7 bases lining up with TRBD1. This CDR3 comprises 13 residues. Germline V lookup: CDR1 SGHTA, CDR2 FQGTGA. V gave up 5 bases and J gave up 5 bases; unmatched junction bases: 5. The CDR3 nucleotides are TGTGCCAGCAGCGTAGACAGGGAAACTGAAGCTTTCTTT. Protein product: CASSVDRETEAFF.